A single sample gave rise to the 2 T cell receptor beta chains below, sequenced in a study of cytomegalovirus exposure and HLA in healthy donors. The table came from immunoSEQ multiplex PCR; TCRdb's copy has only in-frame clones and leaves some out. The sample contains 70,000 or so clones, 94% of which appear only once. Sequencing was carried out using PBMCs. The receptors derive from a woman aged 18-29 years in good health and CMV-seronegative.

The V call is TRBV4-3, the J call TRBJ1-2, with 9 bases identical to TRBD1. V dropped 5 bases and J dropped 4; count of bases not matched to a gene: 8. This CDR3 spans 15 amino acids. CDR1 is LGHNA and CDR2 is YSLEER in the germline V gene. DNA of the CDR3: TGCGCCAGCAGCGATCGGGACAGGGTCCGCTATGGCTACACCTTC. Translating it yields CASSDRDRVRYGYTF.

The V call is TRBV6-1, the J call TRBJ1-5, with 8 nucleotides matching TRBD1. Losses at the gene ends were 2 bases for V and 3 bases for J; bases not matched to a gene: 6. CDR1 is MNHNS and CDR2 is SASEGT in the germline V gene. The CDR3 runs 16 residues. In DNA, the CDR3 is TGTGCCAGCAGTGAATTGGCGGGACAGGCCAATCAGCCCCAGCATTTT. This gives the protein CASSELAGQANQPQHF.